Below, 12 T cell receptor beta chains from the same sample are listed, as sequenced in a study of cytomegalovirus exposure and HLA in healthy donors. Vbeta (60) and Jbeta (13) primers were used in the PCR. Repertoires were generated with immunoSEQ multiplex PCR, while TCRdb's copy carries only in-frame clones and drops some. Among over 150,000 clones, roughly 78% were seen once, and the ten largest hold 1%. The specimen sequenced was PBMCs. Receptor source: a woman between 50 and 59 years old in good health and CMV-seropositive.

J is TRBJ2-1 and V is TRBV6-5, with D possibly matching TRBD1 (5 bases). The V gene's germline CDR1 is MNHEY and CDR2 SVGAGI. The CDR3 contains 13 residues. V lost 2 bases to trimming and J lost 8 bases, with 10 bases between them. The CDR3 protein is CASSYVQGDEQFF. The CDR3 region has the DNA TGTGCCAGCAGTTACGTTCAGGGCGATGAGCAGTTCTTC.

This chain joins TRBV28 and TRBJ1-6; D might be TRBD1 (6 bases). V was pared by 5 bases and J by 9 bases, with 17 bases between. Germline V gene data show CDR1 as MDHEN and CDR2 as SYDVKM. The CDR3 runs 15 residues. Here the CDR3 reads CASSPRGAGSSPLHF. In nucleotides, the CDR3 is TGTGCCAGCAGTCCACGGGGGGCTGGTAGTTCACCCCTCCACTTT.

CDR3 loop: CASSITGGSEQFF. The CDR3 DNA sequence: TGTGCCAGTAGTATAACAGGGGGCAGTGAGCAGTTCTTC. The chain has TRBV19 and TRBJ2-1; 9 bases line up with TRBD1. Germline V lookup: CDR1 LNHDA, CDR2 SQIVND (reference sequence). Unmatched junction bases numbered 2, after V lost 2 bases and J lost 9 bases. The CDR3 is made up of 13 amino acids.

CDR3 in DNA: TGCAGTGCTAGCGGTCCCTACGAGCAGTACTTC. Translating it yields CSASGPYEQYF. The V call is TRBV20-1, the J call TRBJ2-7, with unresolved D. CDR3 length: 11 residues. Deletions cut 3 bases from V and 2 bases from J, with 5 bases between. CDR1 DFQATT and CDR2 SNEGSKA come from the germline V gene (reference sequence).

The genes are TRBV5-1 and TRBJ1-6; 11 bases align to TRBD1. This CDR3 is 14 amino acids long. CDR1 and CDR2 from the germline V gene are SGHRS and YFSETQ. Trimming removed 3 bases from V and 10 bases from J; junction bases left unmatched: 3. CDR3 residues: CASSWGQGGSPLHF. CDR3 nucleotide sequence: TGCGCCAGCAGCTGGGGACAGGGGGGGTCACCCCTCCACTTT.

The chain recombines TRBV30 with TRBJ2-3, with TRBD1 matching over 7 bases. The ends lost 3 bases at V and 14 bases at J; junction bases unmatched: 20. This CDR3 is built from 15 residues. Germline CDR1 reads GTSNPN; CDR2 reads SVGIG (reference sequence). In DNA, the CDR3 is TGTGCCTGGAGATTGAAGGGCGCCCGGGACAGCCGCTGGTATTTT. Its protein is CAWRLKGARDSRWYF.

The rearrangement links TRBV4-1 to TRBJ2-5; 8 positions match TRBD1. The DNA end favors TRBJ2-7, so the J call may be wrong. There are 16 residues in the CDR3. Germline V gene sequence: CDR1 MGHRA, CDR2 YSYEKL. The CDR3 protein is CASSQDQGTGSYEQYF. Here the CDR3 DNA reads TGCGCCAGCAGCCAAGATCAGGGGACAGGATCCTACGAGCAGTACTTC.

The chain employs TRBV28 and TRBJ2-7, with TRBD2 matching over 8 bases. The ends lost 4 bases at V and 2 bases at J; junction bases unmatched: 10. The CDR3 is 16 residues long. CDR1 is MDHEN, CDR2 SYDVKM, per germline. CDR3 in amino acids: CASSSLASGFAYEQYF. As DNA, the CDR3 is TGTGCCAGCAGTTCCTTGGCTAGCGGGTTTGCCTACGAGCAGTACTTC.

The chain recombines TRBV7-2 with TRBJ1-6, with D possibly TRBD1 on 6 matching bases. V gave up 3 bases and J gave up 6 bases, with 9 bases separating them. The CDR3 is made up of 14 amino acids. Germline CDR1 SGHTA, CDR2 FQGNSA. The CDR3, as DNA: TGTGCCAGCAGCTTCCAGGACAGTAATTCACCCCTCCACTTT. As protein: CASSFQDSNSPLHF.

This clone was seen a few times. This chain joins TRBV4-2 and TRBJ2-1, with 9 bases that match TRBD2. CDR3 length: 17 amino acids. J was trimmed by 3 bases and V by 3 bases; bases with no gene match: 9. Germline lookup yields CDR1 LGHNA and CDR2 YNFKEQ. The CDR3 spells CASSQVRGLAIYNEQFF. The CDR3, as DNA: TGTGCCAGCAGCCAGGTTCGTGGACTAGCGATCTACAATGAGCAGTTCTTC.

CDR3 loop: CASSIGQYSNQPQHF. In nucleotides, the CDR3 is TGTGCCAGTAGTATAGGACAGTATAGCAATCAGCCCCAGCATTTT. V and J are TRBV19 and TRBJ1-5; TRBD1 might be the D (5 bases). Germline CDR1 LNHDA, CDR2 SQIVND (reference sequence). Trimming removed 1 base from V and 0 bases from J, with 7 bases in between. CDR3 length equals 15 residues.

The chain joins TRBV7-9 to TRBJ1-2, with unresolved D. The germline CDR1 and CDR2 sequences are SEHNR and FQNEAQ (reference sequence). This CDR3 region has 13 residues. Trimming shortened V by 2 bases and J by 0 bases, and 4 bases separated the two germline ends. CDR3 DNA sequence: TGTGCCAGCAGCTTACCAACTAACTATGGCTACACCTTC. Protein sequence: CASSLPTNYGYTF.